This passage covers 20 T cell receptor beta chains from one sample sequenced in a study of blood T cell repertoires in COVID-19. Clones were sequenced by immunoSEQ multiplex PCR, and TCRdb holds only the in-frame ones, with some missing. The sample lists hundreds of thousands of clones, around 84% seen once, with less than 20% in the top ten. Sequencing used peripheral blood. These TCRs come from a woman at least 80 years old with active or convalescent COVID-19.

Of note for this clone: The junction departs from germline at one end; a sequencing error may be responsible. The chain links TRBV4-1 to TRBJ2-7; tentative D call: TRBD2 (6 bases). Germline values: CDR1 MGHRA, CDR2 YSYEKL. There are 13 residues in the CDR3. The CDR3 region has the DNA TGCGCCAGCAGCCAAGAGATTGCTAGCGAGAAGTACTTC. Its protein is CASSQEIASEKYF.

J is TRBJ2-1 and V is TRBV5-8; D is perhaps TRBD2 (8 bases). The V gene's germline CDR1 is SGHTS and CDR2 YDEGEE. V lost 4 bases, J lost 6 bases, and 32 bases lay in between. The CDR3 is made up of 20 amino acids. The CDR3, as DNA: TGTGCCAGCAGCCTCGCCAGGGGGGCTTCTCTCATAGCGGGAAGCAATGAGCAGTTCTTC. This codes for CASSLARGASLIAGSNEQFF.

The chain links TRBV5-1 to TRBJ2-1; D might be TRBD1 (6 bases). Germline values: CDR1 SGHRS, CDR2 YFSETQ. The CDR3 totals 14 residues. V was clipped by 1 base and J by 6 bases, with 11 bases between them. The CDR3 DNA sequence: TGCGCCAGCAGCTTGTTCGAAGGGGGCAATGAGCAGTTCTTC. Translation gives CASSLFEGGNEQFF. Looking up the rest from reference TRBV5-1 and TRBJ2-1 gives the full variable domain: KAGVTQTPRYLIKTRGQQVTLSCSPISGHRSVSWYQQTPGQGLQFLFEYFSETQRNKGNFPGRFSGRQFSNSRSEMNVSTLELGDSALYLCASSLFEGGNEQFFGPGTRLTVL.

The chain combines TRBV5-4 with TRBJ2-5, with TRBD2 matching 12 bases. Germline lookup yields CDR1 SGHNT and CDR2 YYREEE (reference sequence). This CDR3 spans 16 amino acids. V shed 4 bases, J shed 7 bases, and the junction held 11 bases outside the gene matches. The CDR3 here is CASSPGTSGPQGTQYF. The CDR3 DNA is TGTGCCAGCAGCCCAGGGACTAGCGGGCCACAGGGGACCCAGTACTTC.

The chain employs TRBV18 and TRBJ2-1, with TRBD1 identical over 8 bases. The CDR3 runs 14 residues. V lost 3 bases to trimming and J lost 8 bases; unmatched junction nucleotides: 6. CDR1 is KGHSH, CDR2 LQKENI, per germline. The CDR3 coding sequence is TGTGCCAGCTCACCTTCAGGGGGCGGTCATGAGCAGTTCTTC. It is translated as CASSPSGGGHEQFF. Complete variable domain (other parts from reference TRBV18 and TRBJ2-1): NAGVMQNPRHLVRRRGQEARLRCSPMKGHSHVYWYRQLPEEGLKFMVYLQKENIIDESGMPKERFSAEFPKEGPSILRIQQVVRGDSAAYFCASSPSGGGHEQFFGPGTRLTVL.

V and J are TRBV24-1 and TRBJ2-3; 15 bases line up with TRBD2. Germline values: CDR1 KGHDR, CDR2 SFDVKD. This CDR3 spans 19 amino acids. V shed 7 bases and J 3 bases; nucleotides not matched to a gene: 13. CDR3 nucleotide sequence: TGTGCCACCAGCCCGGGACTAGCGGGAGGTTCACCCAGTACAGATACGCAGTATTTT. Its protein is CATSPGLAGGSPSTDTQYF.

This chain joins TRBV5-6 and TRBJ2-1; D not resolved. The CDR3 totals 16 residues. The V end lost 5 bases, the J end lost 4 bases, and 19 bases lay between the germline ends. Germline V lookup: CDR1 SGHDT, CDR2 YYEEEE. The DNA for the CDR3 is TGTGCCAGCAGTTCTAACCTGAAATCGGTATACAATGAGCAGTTCTTC. It encodes CASSSNLKSVYNEQFF.

CDR3 sequence (DNA): TGTGCCACCAGTGATCCTACAGGGGGCGACGGCTATGGCTACACCTTC. Translating gives CATSDPTGGDGYGYTF. The rearrangement links TRBV24-1 to TRBJ1-2; 9 bases agree with TRBD1. The germline V gene encodes CDR1 KGHDR and CDR2 SFDVKD. V was clipped by 3 bases and J by 4 bases; unmatched bases: 8. The CDR3 runs 16 residues.

V gene TRBV7-6 combines with J gene TRBJ2-5; 9 bases fit TRBD2. Germline loops: CDR1 SGHVS, CDR2 FNYEAQ. The length of the CDR3 is 15 residues. Trimming cost V 7 bases and J 1 base; bases outside gene matches: 7. The CDR3 loop reads CASTSRGGFQETQYF. The CDR3 DNA reads as TGTGCCAGCACCTCGCGGGGGGGCTTCCAAGAGACCCAGTACTTC.

The chain couples TRBV11-1 to TRBJ2-5; TRBD2 is a possible D gene (5 bases). The germline CDR1 and CDR2 sequences are SGHAT and FQDESV (reference sequence). The CDR3 consists of 13 residues. Trimming removed 2 bases from V and 5 bases from J, with 9 bases in between. CDR3 sequence: CASSLFEGETQYF. The CDR3 region has the DNA TGTGCCAGCAGCTTATTCGAGGGTGAGACCCAGTACTTC. The whole variable domain, filled in from reference TRBV11-1 and TRBJ2-5, reads EAEVAQSPRYKITEKSQAVAFWCDPISGHATLYWYRQILGQGPELLVQFQDESVVDDSQLPKDRFSAERLKGVDSTLKIQPAELGDSAMYLCASSLFEGETQYFGPGTRLLVL.

The rearrangement uses TRBV3-1 (or the pseudogene TRBV3-2) and TRBJ2-2; the D gene is possibly TRBD2 (6 bases). V lost 1 base and J 1 base, leaving 13 bases between the germline ends. Germline loops: CDR1 LGHDT, CDR2 YNNKEL (reference sequence). There are 17 residues in the CDR3. CDR3 nucleotide sequence: TGTGCCAGCAGCCAAGTATGGCGGGATGGGAACACCGGGGAGCTGTTTTTT. Translated: CASSQVWRDGNTGELFF.

The CDR3 loop is CAWSVSRGSTEAFF. The CDR3 DNA follows: TGTGCCTGGAGTGTATCGCGAGGGTCCACTGAAGCTTTCTTT. V gene TRBV30 combines with J gene TRBJ1-1; D ambiguous. Trimming left V 0 bases short and J 4 bases short, with 12 bases between. CDR1 is GTSNPN, CDR2 SVGIG, per germline (reference sequence). This CDR3 region has 14 residues.

The V and J genes are TRBV29-1 and TRBJ2-5; 8 nucleotides match TRBD1. CDR1 SQVTM and CDR2 ANQGSEA come from the germline V gene. The CDR3 extends over 14 amino acids. J gave up 3 bases and V 3 bases, and 6 bases lay outside the gene matches. The CDR3 sequence: CSVDRTGIEETQYF. The CDR3 nucleotides are TGCAGCGTTGACCGGACAGGGATCGAAGAGACCCAGTACTTC.

V gene TRBV25-1 combines with J gene TRBJ1-2, with 7 bases fitting TRBD1. Germline assignment: CDR1 MGHDK and CDR2 SYGVNS. After removal of 11 bases from V and 6 bases from J, the junction contained 9 bases not matched to a gene. The CDR3 runs to 12 residues. The CDR3 bases are TGTGCCTCCCAGGGGGGTCTCGATGGCTACACCTTC. It encodes CASQGGLDGYTF.

This clone showed up just a few times. This chain links TRBV7-3 with TRBJ2-3; D uncertain. Germline V gene lookup returns CDR1 SGHTA and CDR2 FQGTGA. V was clipped by 2 bases and J by 3 bases, with 9 bases between them. The CDR3 sequence is 14 residues long. CDR3 in amino acids: CASSLGLSTDTQYF. As DNA, the CDR3 is TGTGCCAGCAGCTTAGGGCTATCAACAGATACGCAGTATTTT.

About this clone itself: The sample contains more than one DNA sequence encoding this CDR3. The gene calls are TRBV6-6 and TRBJ1-1, with D perhaps TRBD1 (6 bases). Trimming cost V 2 bases and J 1 base, with 14 bases left between them. CDR3 length: 16 amino acids. Germline loops: CDR1 MNHNY, CDR2 SVGAGI (reference sequence). This chain's CDR3 is CASSYQGGGPNTEAFF. CDR3 sequence (DNA): TGTGCCAGCAGTTACCAGGGAGGGGGGCCGAACACTGAAGCTTTCTTT.

The CDR3 here is CASSQGLNTEAFF. The CDR3 bases are TGTGCCAGCAGTCAGGGGCTGAACACTGAAGCTTTCTTT. The chain couples TRBV28 to TRBJ1-1, with D perhaps TRBD1 (6 bases). The CDR3 length is 13 residues. CDR1 and CDR2 (germline): MDHEN, SYDVKM. Trimming stripped 5 bases from V and 0 bases from J, with 7 bases between.

The V gene is TRBV2, the J gene TRBJ1-4; D not certain. The CDR3 has 12 residues. With 8 bases removed from V and 6 bases from J, the gap between germline ends came to 10 bases. CDR1 and CDR2 (germline): SNHLY, FYNNEI. CDR3 sequence: CASERGYEKLFF. The CDR3 DNA is TGTGCCAGCGAGAGAGGGTATGAAAAACTGTTTTTT.

The rearrangement links TRBV5-1 to TRBJ1-1; no definite D call. The V gene's germline CDR1 is SGHRS and CDR2 YFSETQ. The V gene lost 0 bases and the J gene lost 1 base, with 10 bases spanning the gap. CDR3 length equals 15 residues. Written as DNA, the CDR3 is TGCGCCAGCAGCTTGGACCCGGGGAAGAACACTGAAGCTTTCTTT. This translates into CASSLDPGKNTEAFF.

The rearrangement uses TRBV3-1 (or the pseudogene TRBV3-2) and TRBJ2-3, with TRBD2 identical over 9 bases. The CDR3 length is 15 residues. Germline CDR1 and CDR2: LGHDT and YNNKEL (reference sequence). Germline trimming cut 4 bases from V and 4 bases from J; bases unmatched to any gene: 6. The DNA of the CDR3 is TGTGCCAGCAGCCTCTCTGCTAGCGGGGCAGATACGCAGTATTTT. This encodes CASSLSASGADTQYF.